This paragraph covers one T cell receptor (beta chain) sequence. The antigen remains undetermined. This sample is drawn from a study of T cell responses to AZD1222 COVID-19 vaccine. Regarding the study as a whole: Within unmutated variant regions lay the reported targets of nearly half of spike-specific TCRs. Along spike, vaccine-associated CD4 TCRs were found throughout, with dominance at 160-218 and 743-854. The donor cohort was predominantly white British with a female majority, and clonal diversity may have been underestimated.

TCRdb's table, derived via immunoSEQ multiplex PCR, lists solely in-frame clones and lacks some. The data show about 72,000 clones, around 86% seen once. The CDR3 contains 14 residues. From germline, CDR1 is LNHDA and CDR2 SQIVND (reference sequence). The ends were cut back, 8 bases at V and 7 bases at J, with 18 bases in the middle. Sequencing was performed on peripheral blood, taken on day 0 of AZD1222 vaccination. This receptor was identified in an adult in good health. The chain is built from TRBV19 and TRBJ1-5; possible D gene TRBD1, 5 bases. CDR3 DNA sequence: TGTGCCAGTCATGGCGCAGGGATACAGCAGCCCCAGCATTTT. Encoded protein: CASHGAGIQQPQHF.